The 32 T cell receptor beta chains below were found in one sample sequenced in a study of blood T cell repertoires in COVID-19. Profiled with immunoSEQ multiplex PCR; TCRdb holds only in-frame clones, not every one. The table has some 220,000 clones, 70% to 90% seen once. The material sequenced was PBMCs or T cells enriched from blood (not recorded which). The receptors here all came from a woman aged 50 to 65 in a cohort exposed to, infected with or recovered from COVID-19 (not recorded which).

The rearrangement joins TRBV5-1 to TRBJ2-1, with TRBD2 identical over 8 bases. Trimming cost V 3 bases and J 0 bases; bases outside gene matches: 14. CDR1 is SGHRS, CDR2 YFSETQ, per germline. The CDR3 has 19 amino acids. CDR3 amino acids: CASSWPESGGPNSYNEQFF. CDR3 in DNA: TGCGCCAGCAGCTGGCCGGAGAGCGGGGGCCCGAACTCCTACAATGAGCAGTTCTTC.

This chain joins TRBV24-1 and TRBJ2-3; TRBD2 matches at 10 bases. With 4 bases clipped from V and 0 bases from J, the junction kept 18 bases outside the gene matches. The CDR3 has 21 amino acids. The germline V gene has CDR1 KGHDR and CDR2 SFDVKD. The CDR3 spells CATSDLGAQRGGASSTDTQYF. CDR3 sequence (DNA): TGTGCCACCAGTGACCTTGGGGCCCAGCGGGGGGGCGCCTCTAGCACAGATACGCAGTATTTT.

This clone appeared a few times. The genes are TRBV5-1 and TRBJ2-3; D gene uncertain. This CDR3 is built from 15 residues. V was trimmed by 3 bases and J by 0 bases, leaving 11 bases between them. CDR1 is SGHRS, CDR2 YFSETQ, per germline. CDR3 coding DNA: TGCGCCAGCAGCTACTCAAGGAGCAGCACAGATACGCAGTATTTT. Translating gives CASSYSRSSTDTQYF.

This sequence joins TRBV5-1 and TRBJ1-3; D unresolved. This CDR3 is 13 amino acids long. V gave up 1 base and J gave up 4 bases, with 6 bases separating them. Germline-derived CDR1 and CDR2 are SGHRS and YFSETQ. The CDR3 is CASSLPSGNTIYF. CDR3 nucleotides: TGCGCCAGCAGCTTGCCGTCCGGAAACACCATATATTTT.

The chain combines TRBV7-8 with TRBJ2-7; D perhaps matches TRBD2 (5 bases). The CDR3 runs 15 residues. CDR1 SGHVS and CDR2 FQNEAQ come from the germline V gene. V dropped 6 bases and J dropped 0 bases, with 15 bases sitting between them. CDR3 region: CASRPRGRISYEQYF. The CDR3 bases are TGTGCCAGCAGGCCCCGGGGTAGGATCTCCTACGAGCAGTACTTC.

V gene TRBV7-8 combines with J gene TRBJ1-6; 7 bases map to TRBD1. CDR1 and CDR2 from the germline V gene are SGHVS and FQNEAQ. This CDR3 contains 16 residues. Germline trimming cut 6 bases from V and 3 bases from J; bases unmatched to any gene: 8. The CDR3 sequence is CASRGTANNYNSPLHF. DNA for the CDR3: TGTGCCAGCAGAGGGACAGCGAACAACTATAATTCACCCCTCCACTTT.

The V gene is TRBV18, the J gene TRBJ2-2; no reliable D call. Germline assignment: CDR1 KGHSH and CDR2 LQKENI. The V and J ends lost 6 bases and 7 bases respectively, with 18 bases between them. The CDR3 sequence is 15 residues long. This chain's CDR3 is CASSPSRVPGGELFF. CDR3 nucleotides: TGTGCCAGCTCGCCTTCTCGTGTACCCGGCGGGGAGCTGTTTTTT.

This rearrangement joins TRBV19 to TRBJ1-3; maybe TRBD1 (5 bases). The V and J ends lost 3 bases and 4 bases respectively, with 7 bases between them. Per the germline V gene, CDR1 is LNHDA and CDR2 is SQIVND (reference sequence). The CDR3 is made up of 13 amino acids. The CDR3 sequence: CASSINRGNTIYF. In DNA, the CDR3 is TGTGCCAGTAGTATTAACAGGGGAAACACCATATATTTT.

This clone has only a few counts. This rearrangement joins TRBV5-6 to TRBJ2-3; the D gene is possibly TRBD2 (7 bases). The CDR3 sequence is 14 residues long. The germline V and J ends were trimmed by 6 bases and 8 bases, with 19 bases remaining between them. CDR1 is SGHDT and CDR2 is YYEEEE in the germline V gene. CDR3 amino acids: CASNRGGVGGTQYF. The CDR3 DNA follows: TGTGCCAGCAACAGAGGGGGGGTAGGTGGTACGCAGTATTTT.

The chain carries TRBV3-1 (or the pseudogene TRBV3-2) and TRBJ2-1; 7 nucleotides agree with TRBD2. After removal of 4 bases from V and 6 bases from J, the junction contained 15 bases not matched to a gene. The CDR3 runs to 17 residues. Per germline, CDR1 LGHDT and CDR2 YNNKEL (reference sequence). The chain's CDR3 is CASSPRGRSGGVNEQFF. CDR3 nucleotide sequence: TGTGCCAGCAGCCCCAGAGGACGTAGTGGGGGGGTCAATGAGCAGTTCTTC.

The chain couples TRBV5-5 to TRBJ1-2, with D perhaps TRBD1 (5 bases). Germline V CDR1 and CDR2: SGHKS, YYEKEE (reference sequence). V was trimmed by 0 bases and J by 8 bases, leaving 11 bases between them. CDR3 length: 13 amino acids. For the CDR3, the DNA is TGTGCCAGCAGCTTGGTTTCGGGGGAAGGCTACACCTTC. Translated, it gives CASSLVSGEGYTF.

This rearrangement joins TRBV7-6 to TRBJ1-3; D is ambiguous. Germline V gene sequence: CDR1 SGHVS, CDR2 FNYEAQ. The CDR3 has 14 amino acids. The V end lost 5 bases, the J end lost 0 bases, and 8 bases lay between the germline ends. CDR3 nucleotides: TGTGCCAGCAGCCAACTGAGCTCTGGAAACACCATATATTTT. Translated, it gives CASSQLSSGNTIYF.

The CDR3 bases are TGTGCCAGCTCCCCTAGGAGGGGGCCCAACTCTGGAAACACCATATATTTT. Protein product: CASSPRRGPNSGNTIYF. This chain connects TRBV18 to TRBJ1-3, with 7 bases aligning to TRBD1. The CDR3 has 17 residues. Looked up from germline, CDR1 is KGHSH and CDR2 is LQKENI. Trimming at V came to 6 bases and at J to 0 bases, leaving 11 bases not matched to a gene.

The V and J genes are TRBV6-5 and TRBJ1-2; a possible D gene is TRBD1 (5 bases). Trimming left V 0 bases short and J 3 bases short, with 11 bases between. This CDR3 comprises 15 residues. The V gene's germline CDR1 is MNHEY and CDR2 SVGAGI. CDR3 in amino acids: CASSYSMGGDYGYTF. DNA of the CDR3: TGTGCCAGCAGTTACTCGATGGGGGGGGACTATGGCTACACCTTC.

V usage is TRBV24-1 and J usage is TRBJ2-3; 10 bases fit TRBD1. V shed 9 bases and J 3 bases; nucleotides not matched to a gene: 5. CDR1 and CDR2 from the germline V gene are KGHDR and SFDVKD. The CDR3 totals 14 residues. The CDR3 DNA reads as TGTGCCACCGGCCTGGGACAGGGGACAGATACGCAGTATTTT. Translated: CATGLGQGTDTQYF.

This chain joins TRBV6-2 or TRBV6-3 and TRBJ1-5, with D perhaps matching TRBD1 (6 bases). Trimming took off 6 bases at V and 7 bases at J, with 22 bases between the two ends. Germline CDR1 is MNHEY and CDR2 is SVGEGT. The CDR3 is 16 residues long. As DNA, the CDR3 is TGTGCCAGCAGCGCCCGTGGTGGGGGCAGGGGACAGCCCCAGCATTTT. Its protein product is CASSARGGGRGQPQHF.

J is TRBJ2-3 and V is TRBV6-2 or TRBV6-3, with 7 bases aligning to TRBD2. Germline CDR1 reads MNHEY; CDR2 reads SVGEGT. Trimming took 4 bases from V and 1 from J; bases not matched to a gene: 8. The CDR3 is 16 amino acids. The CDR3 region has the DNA TGTGCCAGCAGTTCCCCTCCGGGGGGAGGCACAGATACGCAGTATTTT. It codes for CASSSPPGGGTDTQYF.

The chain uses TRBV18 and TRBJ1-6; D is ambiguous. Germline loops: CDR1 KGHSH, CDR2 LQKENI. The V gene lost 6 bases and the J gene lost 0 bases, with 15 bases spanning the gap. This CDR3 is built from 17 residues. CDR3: CASSPSTISSYNSPLHF. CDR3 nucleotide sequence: TGTGCCAGCTCCCCATCCACGATTAGCTCCTATAATTCACCCCTCCACTTT.

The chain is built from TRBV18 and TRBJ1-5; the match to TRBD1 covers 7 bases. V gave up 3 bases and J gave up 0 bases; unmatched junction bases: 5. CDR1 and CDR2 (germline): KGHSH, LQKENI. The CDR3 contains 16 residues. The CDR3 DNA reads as TGTGCCAGCTCACCTAGTAACAGGGGTAGCAATCAGCCCCAGCATTTT. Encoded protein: CASSPSNRGSNQPQHF.

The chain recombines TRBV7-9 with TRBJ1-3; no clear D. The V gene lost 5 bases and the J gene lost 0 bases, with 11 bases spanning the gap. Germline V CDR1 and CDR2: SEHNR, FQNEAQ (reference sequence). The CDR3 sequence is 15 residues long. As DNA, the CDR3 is TGTGCCAGCAGCGCTTCGAGAGCCTCTGGAAACACCATATATTTT. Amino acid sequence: CASSASRASGNTIYF.

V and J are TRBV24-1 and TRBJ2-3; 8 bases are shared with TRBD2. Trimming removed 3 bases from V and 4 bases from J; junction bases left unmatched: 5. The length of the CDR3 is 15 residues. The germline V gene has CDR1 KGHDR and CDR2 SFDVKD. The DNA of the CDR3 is TGTGCCACCAGTGATCCGAAGACTAGCGCAGATACGCAGTATTTT. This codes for CATSDPKTSADTQYF.

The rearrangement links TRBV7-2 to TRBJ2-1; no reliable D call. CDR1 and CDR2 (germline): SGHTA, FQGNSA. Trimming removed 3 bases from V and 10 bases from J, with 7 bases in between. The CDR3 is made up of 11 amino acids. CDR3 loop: CASSFSVEQFF. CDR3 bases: TGTGCCAGCAGCTTCTCGGTAGAGCAGTTCTTC.

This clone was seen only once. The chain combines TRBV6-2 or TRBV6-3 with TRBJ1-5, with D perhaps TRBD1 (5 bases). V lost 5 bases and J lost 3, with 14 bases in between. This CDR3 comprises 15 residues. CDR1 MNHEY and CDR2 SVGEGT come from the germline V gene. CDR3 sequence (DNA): TGTGCCAGCAGTCCCCCGGGCAGGGCCAATCAGCCCCAGCATTTT. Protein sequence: CASSPPGRANQPQHF.

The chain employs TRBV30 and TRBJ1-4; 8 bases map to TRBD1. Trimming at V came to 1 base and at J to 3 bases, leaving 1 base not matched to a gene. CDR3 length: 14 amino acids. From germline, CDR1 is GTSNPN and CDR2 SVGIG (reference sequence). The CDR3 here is CAWSEGQANEKLFF. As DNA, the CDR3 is TGTGCCTGGAGTGAGGGACAGGCTAATGAAAAACTGTTTTTT.

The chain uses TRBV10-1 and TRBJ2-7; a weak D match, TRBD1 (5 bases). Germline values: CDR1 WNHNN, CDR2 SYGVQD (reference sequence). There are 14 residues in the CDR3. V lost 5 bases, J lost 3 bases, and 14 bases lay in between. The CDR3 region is CASSRCRRVYEQYF. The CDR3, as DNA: TGCGCCAGCAGTAGATGCCGCAGGGTCTACGAGCAGTACTTC.

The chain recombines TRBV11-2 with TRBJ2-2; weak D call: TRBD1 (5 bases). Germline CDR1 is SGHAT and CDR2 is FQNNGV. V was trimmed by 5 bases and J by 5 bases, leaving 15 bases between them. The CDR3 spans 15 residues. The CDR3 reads CASSPTELGTGELFF. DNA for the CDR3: TGTGCCAGCAGCCCGACAGAGTTAGGAACCGGGGAGCTGTTTTTT.

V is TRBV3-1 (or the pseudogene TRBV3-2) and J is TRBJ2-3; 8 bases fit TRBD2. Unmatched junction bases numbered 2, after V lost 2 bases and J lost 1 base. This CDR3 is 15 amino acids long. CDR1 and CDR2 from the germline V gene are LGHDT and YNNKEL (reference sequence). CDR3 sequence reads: CASSQRGGRTDTQYF. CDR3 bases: TGTGCCAGCAGCCAACGGGGGGGCCGCACAGATACGCAGTATTTT.

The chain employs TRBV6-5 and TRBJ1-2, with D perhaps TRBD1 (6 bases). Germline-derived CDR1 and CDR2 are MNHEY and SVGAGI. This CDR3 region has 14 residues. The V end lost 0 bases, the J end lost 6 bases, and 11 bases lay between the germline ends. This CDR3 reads CASSYSGGLDGYTF. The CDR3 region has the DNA TGTGCCAGCAGTTACTCGGGGGGGCTTGATGGCTACACCTTC.

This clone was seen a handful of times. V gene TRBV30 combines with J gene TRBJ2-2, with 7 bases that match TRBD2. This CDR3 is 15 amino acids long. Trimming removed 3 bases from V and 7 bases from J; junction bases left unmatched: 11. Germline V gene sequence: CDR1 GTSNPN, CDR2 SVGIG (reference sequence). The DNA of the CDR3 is TGTGCCTGGAGATTTCGGGGAGGGTCTGTCGGGGAGCTGTTTTTT. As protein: CAWRFRGGSVGELFF.

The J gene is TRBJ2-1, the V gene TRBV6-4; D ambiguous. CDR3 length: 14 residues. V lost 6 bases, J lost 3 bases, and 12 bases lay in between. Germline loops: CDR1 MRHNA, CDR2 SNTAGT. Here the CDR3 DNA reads TGTGCCAGCAGGGTGGGTTCGGGCTACAATGAGCAGTTCTTC. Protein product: CASRVGSGYNEQFF.

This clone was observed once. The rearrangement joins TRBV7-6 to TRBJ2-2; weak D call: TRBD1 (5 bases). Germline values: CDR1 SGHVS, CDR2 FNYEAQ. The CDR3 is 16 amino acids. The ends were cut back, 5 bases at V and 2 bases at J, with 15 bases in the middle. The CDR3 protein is CASSRRGGVNTGELFF. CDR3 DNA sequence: TGTGCCAGCAGCAGAAGGGGTGGAGTAAACACCGGGGAGCTGTTTTTT.

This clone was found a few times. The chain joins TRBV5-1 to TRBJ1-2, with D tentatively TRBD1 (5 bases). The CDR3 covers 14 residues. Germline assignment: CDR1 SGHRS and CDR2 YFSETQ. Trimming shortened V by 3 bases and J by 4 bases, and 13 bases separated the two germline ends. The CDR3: CASSSRQGGYGYTF. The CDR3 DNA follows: TGCGCCAGCAGCTCCCGTCAGGGTGGCTATGGCTACACCTTC.